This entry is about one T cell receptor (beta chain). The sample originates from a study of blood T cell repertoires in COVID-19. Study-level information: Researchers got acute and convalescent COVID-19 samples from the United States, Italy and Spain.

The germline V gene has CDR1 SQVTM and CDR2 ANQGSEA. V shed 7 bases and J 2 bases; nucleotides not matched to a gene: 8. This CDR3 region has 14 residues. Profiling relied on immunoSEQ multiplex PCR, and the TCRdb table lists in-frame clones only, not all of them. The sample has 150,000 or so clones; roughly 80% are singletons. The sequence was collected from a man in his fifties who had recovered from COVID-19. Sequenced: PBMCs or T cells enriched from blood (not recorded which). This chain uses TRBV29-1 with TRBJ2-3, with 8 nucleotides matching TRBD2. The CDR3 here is CSGSGVLLTDTQYF. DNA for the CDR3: TGCAGCGGTAGCGGGGTCCTACTCACAGATACGCAGTATTTT.